The rows below give T cell receptor beta chains drawn from one sample of a study of CXCR3-negative and CXCR3-positive naive CD8 T cells. Reprocessing the 5' RACE reads, TCRdb reports a single entry for every CDR3 protein and omits DNA. The sample has about 80,000 distinct CDR3 sequences. The sequencing input was naive CXCR3- CD8+ T cells from blood. The receptors here all came from a human donor in good health. Some clones in this sample may be carry-over from other donors' samples. Both conserved end residues are part of each CDR3.

j_call v_call cdr3_aa
TRBJ2-7 TRBV25-1 CASSERDRGLYEQYF
TRBJ2-7 TRBV15 CATSIRQGEGYEQYF
TRBJ2-7 TRBV28 CASSAGTSGRYEQYF
TRBJ2-7 TRBV14 CASSQRGPSYSYEQYF
TRBJ2-7 TRBV5-1 CASSLGAGSEQYF
TRBJ2-3 TRBV27 CASCGGQGGTDTQYF
TRBJ2-3 TRBV25-1 CASGDRGDTQYF
TRBJ2-7 TRBV9 CASSPSGLATTEQYF
TRBJ2-7 TRBV6-5 CASSSGLEQYF
TRBJ2-1 TRBV12-3/TRBV12-4 CASSYSQGDEQFF
TRBJ2-7 TRBV4-2 CASSFERTSEQYF
TRBJ2-3 TRBV9 CASRSPTGGRGGPTQYF
TRBJ2-7 TRBV6-2/TRBV6-3 CASSYRDLPYEQYF
TRBJ2-1 TRBV9 CASSEGAGGYNEQFF
TRBJ1-1 TRBV5-1 CASSFTVGTEAFF
TRBJ1-2 TRBV7-9 CASSQGQGTNGYTF
TRBJ2-3 TRBV11-2 CASSLGRADSDTQYF
TRBJ1-5 TRBV28 CASTGQSLNQPQHF
TRBJ2-1 TRBV5-6 CASSSPTGIREQFF
TRBJ1-3 TRBV9 CASSTPGTMQGNTIYF
TRBJ2-7 TRBV7-9 CASSLGGFSYEQYF
TRBJ2-2 TRBV28 CASGDRDRGDSGELFF
TRBJ1-1 TRBV9 CASSASRVGQTEAFF
TRBJ2-7 TRBV11-1 CASSLQVGRGFYEQYF
TRBJ2-5 TRBV28 CASWARQGESQETQYF
TRBJ1-1 TRBV4-3 CASSQLTGGALNAEAFF
TRBJ2-5 TRBV28 CASSLRGGRQETQYF
TRBJ2-7 TRBV10-1 CASSESGTSGEQYF
TRBJ1-3 TRBV29-1 CSVADNSGNTIYF
TRBJ2-7 TRBV7-6 CASSLAGTEQYF
TRBJ2-5 TRBV29-1 CSARQGEEETQYF
TRBJ2-1 TRBV27 CASWVDPYNEQFF
TRBJ2-1 TRBV28 CASSLLAGRSYNEQFF
TRBJ2-7 TRBV29-1 CSVVWHHSYEQYF
TRBJ2-7 TRBV30 CAWSVLGARDEQYF
TRBJ1-1 TRBV5-5 CASSPHASTEAFF
TRBJ2-2 TRBV5-1 CASSPEDRLFGELFF
TRBJ1-4 TRBV12-3/TRBV12-4 CASSTDPFGGELFF
TRBJ2-7 TRBV15 CATSRVTGGYDEQYF
TRBJ2-7 TRBV7-6 CASSPEESYEQYF
TRBJ1-1 TRBV7-2 CASSVLGQGRTEAFF
TRBJ2-6 TRBV13 CASSLRGNGANVLTF
TRBJ2-1 TRBV10-2 CASGLGGDYNEQFF
TRBJ1-1 TRBV6-5 CASSYTEGGAEAFF
TRBJ2-3 TRBV29-1 CSATGRSGSLVQYDTQYF
TRBJ1-1 TRBV7-9 CASSPRGGPGNTEAFF
TRBJ2-2 TRBV7-7 CASSRGLAGGGGELFF
TRBJ2-7 TRBV6-2/TRBV6-3 CASSLAGTGYYEQYF
TRBJ2-1 TRBV4-3 CASSQGTGLYNEQFF
TRBJ2-2 TRBV9 CASSTAGSGGELFF
TRBJ2-5 TRBV15 CATSGDSNGGAFAPQETQYF
TRBJ2-1 TRBV24-1 CATSDFLDRDNEQFF